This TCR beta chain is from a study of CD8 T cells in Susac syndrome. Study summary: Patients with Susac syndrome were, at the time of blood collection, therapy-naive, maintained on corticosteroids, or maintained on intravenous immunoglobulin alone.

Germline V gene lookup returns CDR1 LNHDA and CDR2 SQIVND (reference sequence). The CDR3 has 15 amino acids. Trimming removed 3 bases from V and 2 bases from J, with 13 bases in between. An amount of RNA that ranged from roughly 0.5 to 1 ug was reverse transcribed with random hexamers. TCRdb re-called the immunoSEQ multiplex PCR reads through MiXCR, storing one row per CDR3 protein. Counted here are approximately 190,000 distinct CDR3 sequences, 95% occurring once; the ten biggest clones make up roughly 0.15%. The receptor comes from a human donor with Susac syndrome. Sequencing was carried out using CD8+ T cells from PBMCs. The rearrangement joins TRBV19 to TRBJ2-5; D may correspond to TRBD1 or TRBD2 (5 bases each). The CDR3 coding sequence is TGTGCCAGTAGTATCATCCGGGACGTACAAGAGACCCAGTACTTC. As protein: CASSIIRDVQETQYF.